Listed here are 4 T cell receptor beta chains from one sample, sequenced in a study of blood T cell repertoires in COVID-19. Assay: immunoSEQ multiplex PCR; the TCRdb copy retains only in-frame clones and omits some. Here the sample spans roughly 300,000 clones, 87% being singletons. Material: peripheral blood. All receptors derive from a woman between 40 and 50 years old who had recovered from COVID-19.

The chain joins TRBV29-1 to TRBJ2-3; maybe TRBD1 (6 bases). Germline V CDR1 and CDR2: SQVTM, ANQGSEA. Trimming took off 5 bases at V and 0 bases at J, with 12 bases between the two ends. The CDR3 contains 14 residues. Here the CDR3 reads CSVPARGSTDTQYF. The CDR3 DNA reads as TGCAGCGTTCCGGCCAGGGGTAGCACAGATACGCAGTATTTT.

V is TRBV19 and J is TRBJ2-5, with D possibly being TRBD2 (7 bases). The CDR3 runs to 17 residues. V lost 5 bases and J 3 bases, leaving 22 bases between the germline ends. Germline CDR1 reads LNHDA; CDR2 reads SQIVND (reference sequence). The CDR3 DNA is TGTGCCAGTAGTGAAACTAGGGGGGGGCCGTACAAAGAGACCCAGTACTTC. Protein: CASSETRGGPYKETQYF. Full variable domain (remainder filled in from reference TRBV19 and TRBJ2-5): DGGITQSPKYLFRKEGQNVTLSCEQNLNHDAMYWYRQDPGQGLRLIYYSQIVNDFQKGDIAEGYSVSREKKESFPLTVTSAQKNPTAFYLCASSETRGGPYKETQYFGPGTRLLVL.

The CDR3 here is CASSVGYSGNTIYF. In nucleotides, the CDR3 is TGCGCCAGCAGTGTCGGGTACTCTGGAAACACCATATATTTT. The rearrangement links TRBV10-2 to TRBJ1-3; D not certain. V was pared by 4 bases and J by 0 bases, with 7 bases between. There are 14 residues in the CDR3. Germline CDR1 is WSHSY and CDR2 is SAAADI.

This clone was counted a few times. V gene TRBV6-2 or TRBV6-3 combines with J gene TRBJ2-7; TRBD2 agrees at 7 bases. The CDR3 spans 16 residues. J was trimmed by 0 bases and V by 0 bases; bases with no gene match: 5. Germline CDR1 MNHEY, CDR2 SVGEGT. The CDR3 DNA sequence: TGTGCCAGCAGTTACTCTCAGGCGGGGGACTCCTACGAGCAGTACTTC. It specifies CASSYSQAGDSYEQYF.